Listed below are T cell receptor beta chains from one sample, sequenced in a study of blood T cell repertoires in COVID-19. TCRdb keeps only in-frame clones here, not all; method: immunoSEQ multiplex PCR. The data show hundreds of thousands of clones, with roughly four fifths seen just once and 9.4% held by the top ten. Input material: peripheral blood. The receptors here all came from a woman aged 50 to 60 who had recovered from COVID-19. The CDR3 runs from the conserved cysteine through the conserved F or W. Each record gives: clone size, D gene, V gene, J gene, CDR3 protein, CDR3 DNA. The D gene is left open where the match is weak. Clone size is shown for a subset of rows, as once, few, many or a class of expanded clone.

-	-	TRBV7-9	TRBJ2-2	CASPWGVRGNTGELFF	TGTGCCAGCCCGTGGGGTGTTCGGGGGAACACCGGGGAGCTGTTTTTT
-	-	TRBV18	TRBJ2-3	CASSQEGDTQYF	TGTGCCAGCTCCCAGGAGGGGGATACGCAGTATTTT
few	-	TRBV7-9	TRBJ2-7	CASSSTPGMLSEQYF	TGTGCCAGCAGCTCTACCCCGGGGATGCTAAGCGAGCAGTACTTC
-	-	TRBV5-6	TRBJ1-1	CASRGGGNTEAFF	TGTGCCAGCAGGGGCGGGGGGAACACTGAAGCTTTCTTT
-	TRBD1	TRBV7-2	TRBJ1-4	CASSLRGQGGEKLFF	TGTGCCAGCAGCTTAAGGGGGCAGGGTGGTGAAAAACTGTTTTTT
-	-	TRBV7-3	TRBJ1-1	CASPRGETEAFF	TGTGCCAGCCCGCGGGGGGAAACTGAAGCTTTCTTT
-	TRBD2	TRBV30	TRBJ2-2	CAWSVRSGRGTGELFF	TGTGCCTGGAGTGTACGTAGCGGGAGGGGGACCGGGGAGCTGTTTTTT
-	TRBD1	TRBV19	TRBJ1-1	CASSMRQGVAEAFF	TGTGCCAGTAGTATGAGGCAGGGGGTCGCTGAAGCTTTCTTT
-	TRBD2	TRBV10-1	TRBJ2-7	CASSESIFLAGDSDEQYF	TGCGCCAGCAGTGAGTCAATTTTCCTAGCGGGAGACTCAGACGAGCAGTACTTC
-	-	TRBV4-3	TRBJ2-2	CASSQENRGGTGELFF	TGCGCCAGCAGCCAAGAGAACAGGGGAGGAACCGGGGAGCTGTTTTTT
-	-	TRBV18	TRBJ1-1	CASSPFQENTEAFF	TGTGCCAGCTCACCGTTTCAGGAAAACACTGAAGCTTTCTTT
-	TRBD2	TRBV11-3	TRBJ2-1	CASSSIAGGENEQFF	TGTGCCAGCAGCTCCATAGCGGGAGGTGAAAATGAGCAGTTCTTC
once	TRBD2	TRBV5-5	TRBJ2-3	CASSFGTSGGADTQYF	TGTGCCAGCAGCTTCGGGACTAGCGGGGGGGCGGATACGCAGTATTTT
-	-	TRBV7-2	TRBJ1-1	CASSLALQGPEAFF	TGTGCCAGCAGCTTAGCCCTCCAGGGGCCTGAAGCTTTCTTT
-	TRBD1	TRBV5-1	TRBJ2-1	CASSLDRANYNEQFF	TGCGCCAGCAGCCTGGACAGGGCTAATTACAATGAGCAGTTCTTC
-	TRBD2	TRBV19	TRBJ2-3	CASNTGTRGADTQYF	TGTGCCAGTAATACCGGGACTAGGGGCGCAGATACGCAGTATTTT
-	-	TRBV14	TRBJ2-2	CASSQVFTGGELFF	TGTGCCAGCAGCCAAGTTTTCACGGGCGGGGAGCTGTTTTTT
-	TRBD2	TRBV19	TRBJ2-7	CASSVTSGYEQYF	TGTGCCAGTAGTGTAACTAGCGGCTACGAGCAGTACTTC
-	TRBD2	TRBV28	TRBJ2-3	CASGQGTSGTLDTQYF	TGTGCCAGTGGACAGGGGACTAGCGGGACGCTAGATACGCAGTATTTT
-	TRBD2	TRBV10-3	TRBJ2-2	CAIEGGLAGEGTGELFF	TGTGCCATCGAGGGGGGGCTAGCGGGAGAAGGCACCGGGGAGCTGTTTTTT
-	TRBD2	TRBV5-1	TRBJ2-5	CASSLAPLAGQETQYF	TGCGCCAGCAGCTTGGCACCCCTAGCGGGCCAAGAGACCCAGTACTTC
-	-	TRBV7-2	TRBJ2-7	CASSPDRYSSYEQYF	TGTGCCAGCAGCCCCGACAGGTATAGCTCCTACGAGCAGTACTTC
few	-	TRBV6-4	TRBJ2-1	CASSEVGSGGNEQFF	TGTGCCAGCAGCGAAGTGGGGTCTGGAGGCAATGAGCAGTTCTTC
few	-	TRBV18	TRBJ2-1	CASSSGGGSAFFNEQFF	TGTGCCAGCTCTTCCGGAGGGGGCTCCGCCTTCTTCAATGAGCAGTTCTTC
-	TRBD2	TRBV4-1	TRBJ2-7	CASSLVSGSEQYF	TGCGCCAGCAGCCTTGTTAGCGGGAGCGAGCAGTACTTC
-	-	TRBV28	TRBJ1-1	CASTTDRLNTEAFF	TGTGCCAGTACTACCGACAGGTTGAACACTGAAGCTTTCTTT
-	-	TRBV27	TRBJ1-1	CASTSGLPTAEAFF	TGTGCCAGCACCTCGGGACTGCCCACGGCTGAAGCTTTCTTT
-	TRBD2	TRBV7-2	TRBJ2-3	CASSPIAGGLTDTQYF	TGTGCCAGCAGCCCTATAGCGGGGGGACTCACAGATACGCAGTATTTT